A single sample is the source of the 30 T cell receptor beta chains below, sequenced in a study of cytomegalovirus exposure and HLA in healthy donors. Profiled with immunoSEQ multiplex PCR; TCRdb holds only in-frame clones, not every one. This table has 150,000 to 200,000 clones, about 82% appearing once. The sequenced sample consisted of PBMCs. The receptors come from a man under 40 in good health and CMV-seropositive.

The chain has TRBV6-1 and TRBJ2-6; TRBD1 is a possible D gene (5 bases). V lost 9 bases to trimming and J lost 0 bases, with 9 bases between them. Per the germline V gene, CDR1 is MNHNS and CDR2 is SASEGT. This CDR3 spans 14 amino acids. CDR3 DNA: TGTGCCAGTACCCAGGGCTCTGGGGCCAACGTCCTGACTTTC. Protein: CASTQGSGANVLTF.

This chain connects TRBV27 to TRBJ2-3, with D possibly matching TRBD2 (6 bases). Germline CDR1 reads MNHEY; CDR2 reads SMNVEV (reference sequence). The CDR3 covers 16 residues. Trimming took off 10 bases at V and 2 bases at J, with 22 bases between the two ends. CDR3 residues: CAIPLPLGGDTDTQYF. CDR3 DNA sequence: TGTGCCATCCCCCTTCCCCTTGGCGGGGACACAGATACGCAGTATTTT.

This chain joins TRBV18 and TRBJ1-4, with D maybe TRBD1 (6 bases). From germline, CDR1 is KGHSH and CDR2 LQKENI. This CDR3 spans 13 amino acids. The germline V and J ends were trimmed by 6 bases and 5 bases, with 10 bases remaining between them. In DNA form, the CDR3 reads TGTGCCAGCTCCCTTAGGGGGAATGAAAAACTGTTTTTT. Translating it yields CASSLRGNEKLFF.

The chain links TRBV19 to TRBJ2-5, with 8 bases matching TRBD2. Germline CDR1 is LNHDA and CDR2 is SQIVND (reference sequence). This CDR3 is built from 13 residues. Trimming removed 10 bases from V and 5 bases from J; junction bases left unmatched: 9. As DNA, the CDR3 is TGTGCCACCCGAGTAGCGGGGTACGAGACCCAGTACTTC. Its translation is CATRVAGYETQYF.

This clone was counted a single time. The chain links TRBV9 to TRBJ2-3; D call uncertain. Germline V gene lookup returns CDR1 SGDLS and CDR2 YYNGEE. With 4 bases removed from V and 1 base from J, the gap between germline ends came to 13 bases. The CDR3 loop spans 15 amino acids. The DNA for the CDR3 is TGTGCCAGCAGCTTTCCCCCGACTGGCACAGATACGCAGTATTTT. It translates to CASSFPPTGTDTQYF.

Note on this clone: An end of the junction differs from the germline gene, which may be a read error. The chain recombines TRBV7-7 with TRBJ2-2, with 10 bases fitting TRBD2. Germline CDR1 SSHAT, CDR2 FNYEAQ (reference sequence). The CDR3 is 16 amino acids. The CDR3 DNA is TGTGCTAGCAGCTTAGCGGGGGGAACGAACACCGGGGAGCTGTTTTTT. Translated, it gives CASSLAGGTNTGELFF.

This clone was observed many times. This chain uses TRBV7-3 with TRBJ2-2; D possibly corresponds to TRBD1 (5 bases). The CDR3 is 15 amino acids. Germline V gene lookup returns CDR1 SGHTA and CDR2 FQGTGA. V was trimmed by 8 bases and J by 2 bases, leaving 15 bases between them. In DNA form, the CDR3 reads TGTGCCAGCGGGGCCGGCGTGGGCAACACCGGGGAGCTGTTTTTT. It is translated as CASGAGVGNTGELFF. The complete variable domain, with remaining parts taken from reference TRBV7-3 and TRBJ2-2, reads GAGVSQTPSNKVTEKGKYVELRCDPISGHTALYWYRQSLGQGPEFLIYFQGTGAADDSGLPNDRFFAVRPEGSVSTLKIQRTERGDSAVYLCASGAGVGNTGELFFGEGSRLTVL.

The CDR3 is CASSPGVSTNEKLFF. CDR3 DNA: TGCGCCAGCAGCCCCGGTGTCTCAACTAATGAAAAACTGTTTTTT. V and J are TRBV4-3 and TRBJ1-4; D unresolved. Germline loops: CDR1 LGHNA, CDR2 YSLEER. With 4 bases removed from V and 0 bases from J, the gap between germline ends came to 9 bases. The CDR3 consists of 15 residues.

The chain carries TRBV18 and TRBJ1-5; unclear D gene. CDR3 length: 12 residues. Trimming removed 3 bases from V and 4 bases from J, with 4 bases in between. Germline V gene sequence: CDR1 KGHSH, CDR2 LQKENI. CDR3 DNA: TGTGCCAGCTCACCTTATAATCAGCCCCAGCATTTT. Its translation: CASSPYNQPQHF. The full variable domain, rest sourced from reference TRBV18 and TRBJ1-5, is NAGVMQNPRHLVRRRGQEARLRCSPMKGHSHVYWYRQLPEEGLKFMVYLQKENIIDESGMPKERFSAEFPKEGPSILRIQQVVRGDSAAYFCASSPYNQPQHFGDGTRLSIL.

This chain joins TRBV9 and TRBJ2-5, with 9 bases lining up with TRBD1. The CDR3 spans 14 residues. V shed 3 bases, J shed 9 bases, and the junction held 9 bases outside the gene matches. CDR1 is SGDLS and CDR2 is YYNGEE in the germline V gene. The CDR3 here is CASSAWDRADAQYF. The CDR3 coding sequence is TGTGCCAGCAGCGCTTGGGACAGGGCCGATGCCCAGTACTTC.

The chain uses TRBV4-3 and TRBJ1-2; tentatively, D is TRBD1 (6 bases). The V gene's germline CDR1 is LGHNA and CDR2 YSLEER. V was trimmed by 0 bases and J by 7 bases, leaving 15 bases between them. CDR3 length: 15 amino acids. The DNA of the CDR3 is TGCGCCAGCAGCCAAGATGGACGGGGGGGCCGTGGCTACACCTTC. Its protein product is CASSQDGRGGRGYTF.

V usage is TRBV2 and J usage is TRBJ1-5; D is unclear. The CDR3 length is 13 residues. Germline V gene data show CDR1 as SNHLY and CDR2 as FYNNEI. Trimming cost V 5 bases and J 0 bases, with 5 bases left between them. CDR3 in DNA: TGTGCCAGCAGTTACTTTAGCAATCAGCCCCAGCATTTT. Residues: CASSYFSNQPQHF.

The chain has TRBV7-9 and TRBJ1-2, with D perhaps matching TRBD1 (6 bases). CDR1 is SEHNR and CDR2 is FQNEAQ in the germline V gene (reference sequence). V dropped 5 bases and J dropped 5 bases, with 12 bases sitting between them. The CDR3 is 13 amino acids. The CDR3 loop reads CASSRRGNYGYTF. The CDR3 DNA sequence: TGTGCCAGCAGCCGAAGGGGGAATTATGGCTACACCTTC.

This chain uses TRBV7-9 with TRBJ2-5; 11 bases map to TRBD2. This CDR3 is built from 14 residues. Germline V gene data show CDR1 as SEHNR and CDR2 as FQNEAQ (reference sequence). After removal of 5 bases from V and 3 bases from J, the junction contained 2 bases not matched to a gene. The CDR3 nucleotides are TGTGCCAGCAGCCTACTAGCGGGAGAAGAGACCCAGTACTTC. This sequence encodes CASSLLAGEETQYF.

The J gene is TRBJ1-2, the V gene TRBV11-2; possible D gene TRBD1, 5 bases. Germline V gene data show CDR1 as SGHAT and CDR2 as FQNNGV. There are 15 residues in the CDR3. CDR3 nucleotides: TGTGCTGTTGAGGACACAAGTTTAGCTAACTATGGCTACACCTTC. Amino acids: CAVEDTSLANYGYTF.

The chain uses TRBV10-2 and TRBJ1-1; D not resolved. V shed 5 bases and J shed 4 bases, with 11 bases lying between them. There are 13 residues in the CDR3. Germline CDR1 WSHSY, CDR2 SAAADI. CDR3 in amino acids: CASSLGLVTEAFF. In nucleotides, the CDR3 is TGCGCCAGCAGTTTAGGACTGGTCACTGAAGCTTTCTTT.

The chain has TRBV7-6 and TRBJ2-3; 10 positions agree with TRBD2. The length of the CDR3 is 17 residues. The V segment lost 1 base and the J segment 3 bases; nucleotides outside the gene matches: 7. Germline CDR1 SGHVS, CDR2 FNYEAQ. The CDR3 reads CASSLVPSGGRTDTQYF. The CDR3, as DNA: TGTGCCAGCAGCTTAGTGCCTAGCGGGGGCCGTACAGATACGCAGTATTTT.

The V gene is TRBV4-3, the J gene TRBJ2-7; D may be TRBD2 (5 bases). The CDR3 length is 15 residues. V was pared by 4 bases and J by 2 bases, with 15 bases between. The V gene's germline CDR1 is LGHNA and CDR2 YSLEER. Here the CDR3 DNA reads TGCGCCAGCAGCCCCGGTTGGGGAGTTCCCTACGAGCAGTACTTC. Translating gives CASSPGWGVPYEQYF.

The chain is built from TRBV30 and TRBJ2-7; 8 nucleotides line up with TRBD1. Unmatched junction bases numbered 6, after V lost 3 bases and J lost 5 bases. Germline CDR1 is GTSNPN and CDR2 is SVGIG (reference sequence). The CDR3 runs to 13 residues. CDR3 loop: CAWREQGANEQYF. DNA for the CDR3: TGTGCCTGGAGAGAGCAGGGGGCGAACGAGCAGTACTTC.

This rearrangement joins TRBV18 to TRBJ2-5; the match to TRBD2 covers 7 bases. V lost 1 base and J lost 0; bases outside the gene matches: 5. In germline, CDR1 is KGHSH, CDR2 LQKENI. The CDR3 contains 16 residues. The DNA for the CDR3 is TGTGCCAGCTCACCACGCCTTGGGGGGGACCAAGAGACCCAGTACTTC. It is translated as CASSPRLGGDQETQYF.

V is TRBV27 and J is TRBJ2-7, with D possibly TRBD2 on 6 matching bases. V dropped 5 bases and J dropped 4 bases, with 6 bases sitting between them. CDR1 is MNHEY and CDR2 is SMNVEV in the germline V gene (reference sequence). The CDR3 is 11 amino acids. The CDR3 loop is CASSGGYEQYF. The CDR3 nucleotides read TGTGCCAGCAGTGGGGGGTACGAGCAGTACTTC.

This chain uses TRBV7-2 with TRBJ2-5; unclear D gene. This CDR3 region has 12 residues. Trimming took off 6 bases at V and 4 bases at J, with 9 bases between the two ends. Germline loops: CDR1 SGHTA, CDR2 FQGNSA. CDR3 region: CASSPVAETQYF. The DNA of the CDR3 is TGTGCCAGCAGTCCGGTAGCAGAGACCCAGTACTTC.

This chain connects TRBV19 to TRBJ2-7; D may be TRBD1 (6 bases). This CDR3 is built from 16 residues. Trimming removed 7 bases at V and 5 bases at J, with 24 bases between. Looked up from germline, CDR1 is LNHDA and CDR2 is SQIVND (reference sequence). CDR3 sequence reads: CASTPTTGELVDEQYF. The CDR3 coding sequence is TGTGCCAGTACCCCAACGACAGGCGAGCTGGTCGACGAGCAGTACTTC.

The V call is TRBV5-1, the J call TRBJ1-2, with a weak D call TRBD1 (5 bases). V was pared by 0 bases and J by 4 bases, with 13 bases between. CDR3 length equals 15 residues. Germline CDR1 SGHRS, CDR2 YFSETQ. The CDR3 region is CASSLEMGGTYGYTF. For the CDR3, the DNA is TGCGCCAGCAGCTTGGAGATGGGGGGAACCTATGGCTACACCTTC.

The chain carries TRBV13 and TRBJ2-1; D gene uncertain. The CDR3 loop spans 13 amino acids. The V gene's germline CDR1 is PRHDT and CDR2 FYEKMQ (reference sequence). Trimming pared 6 bases from V and 5 bases from J, leaving 11 bases between. The DNA for the CDR3 is TGTGCCAGCAGGCTATACCGGGACAATGAGCAGTTCTTC. Protein sequence: CASRLYRDNEQFF.

This rearrangement joins TRBV10-3 to TRBJ2-1; 7 nucleotides line up with TRBD2. This CDR3 region has 16 residues. J lost 0 bases, V lost 1 base, and 3 bases had no gene match. In germline, CDR1 is ENHRY, CDR2 SYGVKD. The CDR3 DNA follows: TGTGCCATCAGTGAGTGGGAGGGAAACTCCTACAATGAGCAGTTCTTC. Translated: CAISEWEGNSYNEQFF.

The CDR3 region has the DNA TGCGCCAGCAGCCCCCGTGTAGCGGGGGGGCCCCTAGGGACAGATACGCAGTATTTT. Translating it yields CASSPRVAGGPLGTDTQYF. The rearrangement uses TRBV4-1 and TRBJ2-3, with 11 bases fitting TRBD2. This CDR3 spans 19 amino acids. Germline trimming cut 4 bases from V and 3 bases from J; bases unmatched to any gene: 15. The germline gives CDR1 MGHRA, CDR2 YSYEKL.

This chain connects TRBV7-9 to TRBJ1-1; D is ambiguous. Germline V gives CDR1 SEHNR, CDR2 FQNEAQ (reference sequence). V lost 5 bases and J 6 bases, leaving 13 bases between the germline ends. CDR3 length equals 13 residues. This CDR3 reads CASSPKGRAEAFF. The CDR3 DNA reads as TGTGCCAGCAGCCCGAAAGGGAGGGCTGAAGCTTTCTTT.

V and J are TRBV10-3 and TRBJ2-3, with TRBD2 matching 10 bases. The junction had 5 bases not matched to a gene; V was cut back by 4 bases and J by 1 base. Germline-derived CDR1 and CDR2 are ENHRY and SYGVKD. The CDR3 runs 16 residues. The CDR3 loop is CAISGGAGGRTDTQYF. The DNA of the CDR3 is TGTGCCATCAGTGGAGGAGCGGGGGGGCGCACAGATACGCAGTATTTT.

The J gene is TRBJ1-5, the V gene TRBV27; D uncertain. V was clipped by 8 bases and J by 0 bases, with 11 bases between them. There are 14 residues in the CDR3. CDR1 MNHEY and CDR2 SMNVEV come from the germline V gene (reference sequence). DNA for the CDR3: TGTGCCAGCGGTACCCAGAATAGCAATCAGCCCCAGCATTTT. The encoded protein is CASGTQNSNQPQHF.